Listed here are 17 T cell receptor beta chains from one sample, sequenced in a study of shared clonotypes between healthy human individuals. Method: immunoSEQ multiplex PCR; TCRdb's copy keeps in-frame clones and lacks some. The sample carries about 2.3 million clones, under 95% recorded once. Sequences were obtained from naive CD4+ T cells from PBMCs. Documented subset: CD45RA+ positively selected. These receptor sequences come from a man aged 18 to 29 in good health. Some clones in this sample may be carry-over from other donors' samples.

This clone was seen once. This chain uses TRBV18 with TRBJ1-2; the D is unclear. The CDR3 contains 15 residues. The germline V gene has CDR1 KGHSH and CDR2 LQKENI. The V end was cut by 3 bases, the J end by 3 bases, with 14 bases between. The CDR3 DNA is TGTGCCAGCTCACCCAGTTCGGGAGGCGACTATGGCTACACCTTC. Encoded protein: CASSPSSGGDYGYTF.

This chain links TRBV5-8 with TRBJ2-1; D perhaps matches TRBD1 (6 bases). Germline lookup yields CDR1 SGHTS and CDR2 YDEGEE. The CDR3 loop spans 15 amino acids. V lost 3 bases to trimming and J lost 1 base, with 11 bases between them. CDR3 region: CASSSQGISYNEQFF. DNA of the CDR3: TGTGCCAGCAGCTCCCAGGGGATATCCTACAATGAGCAGTTCTTC.

This chain links TRBV4-2 with TRBJ2-7; TRBD2 aligns across 10 bases. Germline V gene lookup returns CDR1 LGHNA and CDR2 YNFKEQ. The CDR3 has 15 amino acids. J gave up 2 bases and V 2 bases, and 3 bases lay outside the gene matches. Written as DNA, the CDR3 is TGTGCCAGCAGCCAATCAAGCGGGAGGGCCTACGAGCAGTACTTC. This encodes CASSQSSGRAYEQYF.

This clone was seen just once. V is TRBV28 and J is TRBJ1-1; a possible D gene is TRBD1 (5 bases). The CDR3 contains 13 residues. The germline V gene encodes CDR1 MDHEN and CDR2 SYDVKM. V was clipped by 7 bases and J by 9 bases, with 18 bases between them. CDR3 amino acids: CASTFGTVEQAFF. The CDR3, as DNA: TGTGCCAGCACCTTTGGGACTGTTGAGCAAGCTTTCTTT.

The chain has TRBV9 and TRBJ2-3; D may be TRBD2 (6 bases). Germline CDR1 is SGDLS and CDR2 is YYNGEE. The CDR3 runs 16 residues. V was shortened by 3 bases and J by 1 base, with 15 bases between the two germline ends. CDR3 loop: CASSGGQGLRTDTQYF. The DNA of the CDR3 is TGTGCCAGCAGCGGGGGTCAGGGACTCCGCACAGATACGCAGTATTTT.

About this clone: The junction differs from germline at one of its ends, possibly a read error. V usage is TRBV7-8 and J usage is TRBJ2-7; D uncertain. CDR3 length: 13 amino acids. Germline loops: CDR1 SGHVS, CDR2 FQNEAQ. The CDR3: CTSSLADSYEQYF. CDR3 nucleotide sequence: TGTACCAGCAGCTTAGCCGACTCCTACGAGCAGTACTTC.

The chain has TRBV4-3 and TRBJ1-1; TRBD1 aligns across 7 bases. In germline, CDR1 is LGHNA, CDR2 YSLEER. V was clipped by 0 bases and J by 2 bases; unmatched bases: 6. The CDR3 loop spans 16 amino acids. In nucleotides, the CDR3 is TGCGCCAGCAGCCAAGAGACCGGGACAGTAAACACTGAAGCTTTCTTT. Its protein product is CASSQETGTVNTEAFF.

The rearrangement uses TRBV10-1 and TRBJ2-2, with D uncertain. Germline CDR1 is WNHNN and CDR2 is SYGVQD (reference sequence). The CDR3 is made up of 14 amino acids. Deletions cut 0 bases from V and 6 bases from J, with 8 bases between. CDR3 loop: CASSESLGAGELFF. The CDR3 coding sequence is TGCGCCAGCAGTGAGTCTTTGGGTGCCGGGGAGCTGTTTTTT.

DNA for the CDR3: TGTGCCAGCAGCCTACGCATCACAGATACGCAGTATTTT. Its protein product is CASSLRITDTQYF. This chain uses TRBV27 with TRBJ2-3; unclear D gene. Looked up from germline, CDR1 is MNHEY and CDR2 is SMNVEV (reference sequence). V was shortened by 6 bases and J by 2 bases, with 9 bases between the two germline ends. The CDR3 is 13 residues long.

V usage is TRBV5-1 and J usage is TRBJ2-1; 10 bases match TRBD2. There are 15 residues in the CDR3. Germline lookup yields CDR1 SGHRS and CDR2 YFSETQ. The trim removed 4 bases at V and 7 bases at J, leaving 8 bases unmatched. The CDR3 sequence is CASSILAGQVNEQFF. The CDR3 nucleotides read TGCGCCAGCAGCATACTAGCGGGACAAGTGAATGAGCAGTTCTTC.

The rearrangement uses TRBV7-2 and TRBJ2-7, with 10 positions matching TRBD1. After removal of 5 bases from V and 3 bases from J, the junction contained 7 bases not matched to a gene. Germline CDR1 is SGHTA and CDR2 is FQGNSA. The CDR3 is 15 residues long. The CDR3 loop reads CASSTRTGGHYEQYF. In nucleotides, the CDR3 is TGTGCCAGCAGCACCCGGACAGGGGGGCACTACGAGCAGTACTTC.

The chain couples TRBV2 to TRBJ2-3, with 9 bases identical to TRBD2. The CDR3 covers 16 residues. Per germline, CDR1 SNHLY and CDR2 FYNNEI. The V gene end was trimmed by 4 bases and the J gene end by 5 bases; junction bases not matched to a gene: 10. CDR3 sequence: CASSGGIAGAGDTQYF. CDR3 DNA: TGTGCCAGCAGTGGGGGAATAGCGGGAGCTGGAGATACGCAGTATTTT.

This chain connects TRBV7-2 to TRBJ2-7; no clear D gene. Between the trimmed V and J ends, which lost 0 bases and 0 bases, there was a span of 12 bases. From germline, CDR1 is SGHTA and CDR2 FQGNSA. The CDR3 spans 16 residues. The CDR3 nucleotides read TGTGCCAGCAGCTTAGCGCTGGCGGTAAGCTCCTACGAGCAGTACTTC. Translated: CASSLALAVSSYEQYF.

This CDR3 reads CASSLWGSVRASGQETQYF. CDR3 nucleotides: TGTGCCAGCAGTTTATGGGGTTCTGTTCGGGCGAGCGGCCAAGAGACCCAGTACTTC. The chain is built from TRBV27 and TRBJ2-5; possibly TRBD2 for D (5 bases). Trimming stripped 1 base from V and 1 base from J, with 22 bases between. The germline V gene has CDR1 MNHEY and CDR2 SMNVEV (reference sequence). CDR3 length: 19 residues.

For this clone: The same CDR3 can be traced to other DNA sequences in this sample. The chain combines TRBV7-9 with TRBJ2-5, with 9 nucleotides matching TRBD1. The CDR3 has 15 amino acids. Germline V gives CDR1 SEHNR, CDR2 FQNEAQ (reference sequence). The V segment lost 0 bases and the J segment 3 bases; nucleotides outside the gene matches: 2. Here the CDR3 reads CASSLARTGEETQYF. The CDR3 DNA sequence: TGTGCCAGCAGCTTAGCGCGGACAGGGGAAGAGACCCAGTACTTC.

As concerns this clone: Mismatch with germline at one junction end may stem from a read error. The rearrangement uses TRBV7-2 and TRBJ2-7, with 8 positions matching TRBD2. Germline loops: CDR1 SGHTA, CDR2 FQGNSA. The CDR3 spans 14 residues. The CDR3 loop is CASSVAGRSYEQYF. CDR3 in DNA: TGTGCCAGCAGCGTAGCGGGGCGATCCTACGAGCAGTACTTC.

This sequence joins TRBV7-2 and TRBJ1-1; D unclear. Germline CDR1 and CDR2: SGHTA and FQGNSA. This CDR3 is 9 amino acids long. Trimming stripped 5 bases from V and 11 bases from J, with 6 bases between. The CDR3 protein is CASSTRAFF. The CDR3 region has the DNA TGTGCCAGCAGCACCCGGGCTTTCTTT.